The sequence of this TCR beta chain was determined in a study of siplizumab effects on memory and regulatory T cells. V lost 6 bases and J 10 bases, leaving 10 bases between the germline ends. Germline V gene data show CDR1 as MNHNS and CDR2 as SASEGT. The length of the CDR3 is 10 residues. Profiled with immunoSEQ multiplex PCR; TCRdb holds only in-frame clones, not every one. In the table there are more than 95,000 clones, roughly 92% of which are singletons. About this clone: The antigen remains unidentified.

Broader study findings: Memory cells seemed less diverse than naive T cells, which also seemed major contributors to the alloresponse. Researchers did not confirm the suppressive function of proliferating Tregs from siplizumab cultures. The alloreactive clones that mapped to unstimulated subsets made up only a minor fraction. The mean Treg-derived percentage of mappable alloreactive CD4+ clones was 60% to 80% with siplizumab compared with 25% to 30% in controls.

The sample was Tregs sorted from blood. This clonotype was obtained from a human donor in good health. The rearrangement uses TRBV6-1 and TRBJ2-7, with D hard to call. CDR3 amino acids: CASSLTSQYF. CDR3 in DNA: TGTGCCAGCAGCCTGACGTCTCAGTACTTC.